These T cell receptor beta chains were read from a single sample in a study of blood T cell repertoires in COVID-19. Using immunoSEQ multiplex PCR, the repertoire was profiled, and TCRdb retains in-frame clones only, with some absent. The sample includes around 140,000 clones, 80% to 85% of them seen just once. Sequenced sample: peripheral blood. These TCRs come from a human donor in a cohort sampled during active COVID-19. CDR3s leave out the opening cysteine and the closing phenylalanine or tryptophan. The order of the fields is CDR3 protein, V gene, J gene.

CDR3: ASSLFPETGSSGEKLF; V: TRBV27; J: TRBJ1-4
CDR3: ASSEWAGTGAF; V: TRBV6-1; J: TRBJ1-1
CDR3: ASTLGNSLNEQF; V: TRBV2; J: TRBJ2-1
CDR3: ASSLASGSFEQY; V: TRBV5-4; J: TRBJ2-7
CDR3: AISDGGRIRNEQF; V: TRBV10-3; J: TRBJ2-1
CDR3: ASSKSGTGVNTEAF; V: TRBV11-2; J: TRBJ1-1
CDR3: ASSLRARDTGLGANVLT; V: TRBV5-1; J: TRBJ2-6
CDR3: ASSLTRTANTGELF; V: TRBV7-2; J: TRBJ2-2
CDR3: ASSPGPQGGANVLT; V: TRBV18; J: TRBJ2-6
CDR3: ASSPADRNGYT; V: TRBV7-2; J: TRBJ1-2
CDR3: ASSVPATGDSPLH; V: TRBV10-2; J: TRBJ1-6
CDR3: ASSFRSSGSYEQY; V: TRBV5-7; J: TRBJ2-7
CDR3: ASSFVSLTVQDTGELF; V: TRBV11-3; J: TRBJ2-2
CDR3: ASSTTSGNTGELF; V: TRBV9; J: TRBJ2-2
CDR3: ASSLSAGELF; V: TRBV28; J: TRBJ2-2
CDR3: ASSPNRGQPQH; V: TRBV16; J: TRBJ1-5
CDR3: ASSRFTGRTEAF; V: TRBV28; J: TRBJ1-1
CDR3: ASRRQASYEQY; V: TRBV12-3/TRBV12-4; J: TRBJ2-7
CDR3: ASSPQRDTQY; V: TRBV28; J: TRBJ2-3
CDR3: ASSIEAGGRYEQY; V: TRBV19; J: TRBJ2-7
CDR3: ASSLYRDRANIVKNIQY; V: TRBV6-2/TRBV6-3; J: TRBJ2-4
CDR3: ASSPTSGIVDTQY; V: TRBV3-1/TRBV3-2; J: TRBJ2-3
CDR3: ASSQECLAPTYEQY; V: TRBV3-1/TRBV3-2; J: TRBJ2-7
CDR3: ASSYSALAGGGETQY; V: TRBV6-2/TRBV6-3; J: TRBJ2-5
CDR3: ASSQDSPAGTQY; V: TRBV3-1/TRBV3-2; J: TRBJ2-5
CDR3: ASSLGRQAEAF; V: TRBV28; J: TRBJ1-1
CDR3: ASTNRRETQY; V: TRBV6-5; J: TRBJ2-5
CDR3: ASTGLAAYEQY; V: TRBV12-3/TRBV12-4; J: TRBJ2-7
CDR3: AISGGDYEQY; V: TRBV10-3; J: TRBJ2-7
CDR3: ASSTGASSSYEQY; V: TRBV18; J: TRBJ2-7
CDR3: ASSLALTSRGYEQY; V: TRBV5-1; J: TRBJ2-7
CDR3: ASSLSGQSPTSGRAYRLTGELF; V: TRBV27; J: TRBJ2-2
CDR3: ASSRGTDYEQY; V: TRBV7-2; J: TRBJ2-7
CDR3: ASSRDRNYGYT; V: TRBV6-5; J: TRBJ1-2
CDR3: ASSLQGYEQY; V: TRBV7-2; J: TRBJ2-7
CDR3: ASSPSPGQFGNQPQH; V: TRBV28; J: TRBJ1-5
CDR3: ASSGSRLNQPQH; V: TRBV6-4; J: TRBJ1-5
CDR3: ASSQSWTPRAKNIQY; V: TRBV4-1; J: TRBJ2-4
CDR3: ASSFSAGPNTGELF; V: TRBV5-1; J: TRBJ2-2
CDR3: ASSLVGSSRGTQY; V: TRBV5-4; J: TRBJ2-5
CDR3: ASSLAASGLSYEQY; V: TRBV7-2; J: TRBJ2-7
CDR3: ASSQVGRAGANVLT; V: TRBV4-1; J: TRBJ2-6
CDR3: ASSFGLAGGLTDTQY; V: TRBV7-3; J: TRBJ2-3
CDR3: ASRGLAGIYEQY; V: TRBV2; J: TRBJ2-7
CDR3: ASSLGGLANEQY; V: TRBV7-6; J: TRBJ2-7
CDR3: ASSLGTMNTGELF; V: TRBV7-2; J: TRBJ2-2
CDR3: ASSLGTATNEKLF; V: TRBV5-1; J: TRBJ1-4
CDR3: ASSERTGSNQPQH; V: TRBV10-2; J: TRBJ1-5
CDR3: ATSDPRRGDEQF; V: TRBV24-1; J: TRBJ2-1
CDR3: ASSLISGRSYNEQF; V: TRBV7-3; J: TRBJ2-1
CDR3: ASKKRDRVNSPLH; V: TRBV28; J: TRBJ1-6
CDR3: AETPRQDRTDTQY; V: TRBV21-1; J: TRBJ2-3
CDR3: ASSSSRGTEAF; V: TRBV19; J: TRBJ1-1
CDR3: ASSLARGTEGSYEQY; V: TRBV11-2; J: TRBJ2-7
CDR3: ATSRSRTGAQGYT; V: TRBV15; J: TRBJ1-2